This TCR beta chain emerged from a study of CD8 T cells in Susac syndrome. Reverse transcription of about 0.45 to 1 ug RNA was carried out with random hexamers. A multiplex approach, immunoSEQ multiplex PCR, amplified TCR beta CDR3 across 54 Vbeta and 13 Jbeta. TCRdb redid the calling of the immunoSEQ multiplex PCR reads with MiXCR, one entry per CDR3 protein. The table includes 95,000 to 150,000 distinct CDR3 sequences, 85% to 95% detected once. Controls matched for age and sex were healthy donors. The trim removed 1 base at V and 5 bases at J, leaving 8 bases unmatched. Germline loops: CDR1 LGHNA, CDR2 YNFKEQ. This CDR3 region has 16 residues.

The chain uses TRBV4-2 and TRBJ2-3; TRBD2 agrees at 8 bases. The source material was CD4+ T cells from PBMCs. This TCR derives from a human donor in good health. The CDR3 nucleotides read TGTGCCAGCAGCCAAGGGGTAGCGGGAAGAAAAGATACGCAGTATTTT. Protein: CASSQGVAGRKDTQYF.